These T cell receptor beta chains were read from a single sample in a study of blood T cells in healthy people across ages. TCRdb recomputed calls from the 5' RACE reads with MiXCR, one row per CDR3 protein. The sample holds 700,000 to 800,000 distinct CDR3 sequences, approximately 39% seen once. Sequencing input: blood. The receptors derive from a woman aged 55-69 years in good health. CDR3s include the opening cysteine and the closing phenylalanine or tryptophan. A D gene is named only where the DNA matches it firmly. Some rows mark clone size as missing; the rest say once, few, many or name a class of expanded clone.

TRBJ2-1 | - | many | TRBV9 | TGTGCCAGCAGCGCAACGGGCTGGGGCAATGAGCAGTTCTTC | CASSATGWGNEQFF
TRBJ2-1 | TRBD1 | - | TRBV20-1 | TGCAGTGCTACCAAACAGGGGGAATCCTACGAGCAGTTCTTC | CSATKQGESYEQFF
TRBJ2-1 | - | few | TRBV21-1 | TGTGCCAGCAGACCCGGGCTCCGCAACTCCTACAATGAGCAGTTCTTC | CASRPGLRNSYNEQFF
TRBJ2-3 | - | - | TRBV20-1 | TGCAGTGCTAGAGTTCCCTCCGGGACGCAGTATTTT | CSARVPSGTQYF
TRBJ2-1 | - | few | TRBV30 | TGTGCCTGGAGCCAGGACAGAAACACCTACAATGAGCAGTTCTTC | CAWSQDRNTYNEQFF
TRBJ2-6 | - | - | TRBV20-1 | TGCAGCGCCTCTGGGGCCAACGTCCTGACTTTC | CSASGANVLTF
TRBJ2-3 | - | - | TRBV20-1 | TGCAGTGCTAGAGATTCACAAGGGGGGTTTAGCAAGCAGTATTTT | CSARDSQGGFSKQYF
TRBJ1-1 | - | few | TRBV6-5 | TGTGCCAGCAGTTACCGAGCCAGGAACACTGAAGCTTTCTTT | CASSYRARNTEAFF
TRBJ1-2 | TRBD1 | - | TRBV20-1 | TGCAGTGCTGGAGACAGGGGCCAAGGCTACACCTTC | CSAGDRGQGYTF
TRBJ2-7 | TRBD2 | few | TRBV6-2/TRBV6-3 | TGTGCCAGCAGGGGAGGGACTAGCGGCCCCTACGAGCAGTACTTC | CASRGGTSGPYEQYF
TRBJ2-6 | - | - | TRBV10-3 | TGTGCCATCACAGCTGCGGGAACTAGCTCTGGGGCCAACGTCCTGACTTTC | CAITAAGTSSGANVLTF
TRBJ2-3 | - | - | TRBV20-1 | TGCAGTGCTAGAGTAGTGAGGGGTACAGATACGCAGTATTTT | CSARVVRGTDTQYF
TRBJ2-1 | TRBD2 | few | TRBV7-9 | TGTGCCAGCAGCTTAGCCCGCAGTATACTAGCGGGAGCAGGGTCCTACAATGAGCAGTTCTTC | CASSLARSILAGAGSYNEQFF
TRBJ2-1 | - | many | TRBV6-2/TRBV6-3 | TGTGCCAGCAGTTACGGAGCGGACGCCTACAATGAGCAGTTCTTC | CASSYGADAYNEQFF
TRBJ1-5 | - | - | TRBV20-1 | TGCAGTGCTAGAGATCACGGGCGTCAGCCCCAGCATTTT | CSARDHGRQPQHF
TRBJ2-1 | TRBD1 | few | TRBV13 | TGTGCCAGCAGCCTTTACCTGACAGGGGAAAATGAGCAGTTCTTC | CASSLYLTGENEQFF
TRBJ2-1 | - | few | TRBV6-1 | TGTGCCAGCAGTCAAATGGTCAATGAGCAGTTCTTC | CASSQMVNEQFF
TRBJ2-4 | - | - | TRBV20-1 | TGCAGTGCTAGAGATCGGGGGAACATTCAGTACTTC | CSARDRGNIQYF
TRBJ1-4 | - | few | TRBV6-5 | TGTGCCAGCAGTTACAATTGGGGTGCGACTGAAAAACTGTTTTTT | CASSYNWGATEKLFF
TRBJ2-1 | - | few | TRBV7-8 | TGTGCCAGCAGCTTCCCCGGGTCTCCCAATGAGCAGTTCTTC | CASSFPGSPNEQFF
TRBJ1-1 | TRBD1 | - | TRBV12-3/TRBV12-4 | TGTGCCAGCAGTTGGGACAGTGGAACTGAAGCTTTCTTT | CASSWDSGTEAFF
TRBJ2-5 | - | - | TRBV6-2/TRBV6-3 | TGTGCCAGCAGTTACGGGACAGAGGGGGGCCAAGAGACCCAGTACTTC | CASSYGTEGGQETQYF
TRBJ2-5 | TRBD1 | few | TRBV24-1 | TGTGCCGACAAGGACAGGGGATTACGTGAGCAGTACTTC | CADKDRGLREQYF
TRBJ2-5 | - | few | TRBV25-1 | TGTGCCAGCAGTGAATACGGGGGTCCGGAGACCCAGTACTTC | CASSEYGGPETQYF
TRBJ2-7 | - | - | TRBV7-9 | TGTGCCAGCAGCTCCAGGGGCGAAATCTACGAGCAGTACTTC | CASSSRGEIYEQYF
TRBJ2-2 | TRBD1 | - | TRBV9 | TGTGCCAGCAGCTCATCAGGGGGCTGGGTCGCCGGGGAGCTGTTTTTT | CASSSSGGWVAGELFF
TRBJ1-5 | - | - | TRBV20-1 | TGCAGTGCTAGAGATCCGCGGAGCAATCAGCCCCAGCATTTT | CSARDPRSNQPQHF
TRBJ2-3 | TRBD2 | few | TRBV20-1 | TGCAGTGCTCAATCCCCGGCGGGAGCGTTAGATACGCAGTATTTT | CSAQSPAGALDTQYF
TRBJ2-7 | TRBD2 | - | TRBV27 | TGTGCCAGCAGTTTACATTCTAGCGGGAGCTACGAGCAGTACTTC | CASSLHSSGSYEQYF
TRBJ2-1 | - | - | TRBV9 | TGTGCCAGCAGCGTAGATACGGGGGGCGGTGAGCAGTTCTTC | CASSVDTGGGEQFF
TRBJ2-3 | - | few | TRBV4-1 | TGCGCCAGCAGCCAAGTTCAGGGAGGAGATACGCAGTATTTT | CASSQVQGGDTQYF